This T cell receptor (beta chain) was found in a study of control samples from healthy donors and cancer patients. TCRdb's copy holds only in-frame clones and misses some; the assay was immunoSEQ multiplex PCR. The profile covers over 65,000 clones, with less than 90% appearing a single time and about 10% taken by the ten largest. Trimming cost V 1 base and J 6 bases, with 6 bases left between them. In germline, CDR1 is MNHNS, CDR2 SASEGT. This CDR3 is 13 amino acids long. The chain is built from TRBV6-1 and TRBJ2-2, with D uncertain. This TCR was sampled from a woman in her 50s with colorectal cancer. Sequenced sample: PBMCs. Here the CDR3 reads CASSEGVPGELFF. The CDR3 coding sequence is TGTGCCAGCAGTGAAGGAGTGCCCGGGGAGCTGTTTTTT.